This T cell receptor (beta chain) was captured in a study of T cells after yellow fever vaccination. MiXCR was run by TCRdb on the 5' RACE reads, yielding one entry per CDR3 protein. The sample records under 600,000 distinct CDR3 sequences, about 14% being singletons. This clonotype appeared a few times. V was trimmed by 2 bases and J by 4 bases, leaving 8 bases between them. The CDR3 has 14 residues. Germline loops: CDR1 MNHEY, CDR2 SVGAGI. Specimen: PBMCs, collected on the day of the yellow fever booster vaccination. V gene TRBV6-5 combines with J gene TRBJ2-2, with D uncertain. This receptor was identified in a man between 25 and 39 years old who received the YFV17D yellow fever vaccine. The CDR3 DNA follows: TGTGCCAGCAGTTACCAAGGGATCACCGGGGAGCTGTTTTTT. Translating it yields CASSYQGITGELFF.